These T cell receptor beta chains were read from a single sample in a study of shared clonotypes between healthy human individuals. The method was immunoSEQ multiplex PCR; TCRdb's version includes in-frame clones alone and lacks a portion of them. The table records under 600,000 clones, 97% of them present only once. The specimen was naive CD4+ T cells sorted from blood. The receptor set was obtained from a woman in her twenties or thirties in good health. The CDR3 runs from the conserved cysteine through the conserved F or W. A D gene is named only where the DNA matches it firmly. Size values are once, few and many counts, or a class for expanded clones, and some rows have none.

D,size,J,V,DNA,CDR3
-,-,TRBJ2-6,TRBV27,TGTGCCAGCAGTTTATTGGCCTCTGGGGCCAACGTCCTGACTTTC,CASSLLASGANVLTF
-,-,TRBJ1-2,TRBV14,TGTGCCAGCAGCCTCGCAGGGAGGAACTATGGCTACACCTTC,CASSLAGRNYGYTF
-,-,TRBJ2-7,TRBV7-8,TGTGCCAGCAGCTTACGCGAAACAGGGAATCAGTACTTC,CASSLRETGNQYF
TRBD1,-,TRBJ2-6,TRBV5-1,TGCGCCAGCAGCCGGGACAGCTACGTCACTAACTCTGGGGCCAACGTCCTGACTTTC,CASSRDSYVTNSGANVLTF
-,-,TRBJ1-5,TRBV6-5,TGTGCCAGCAGTTACTCGGAAGATAGCAATCAGCCCCAGCATTTT,CASSYSEDSNQPQHF
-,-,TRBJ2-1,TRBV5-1,TGCGCCAGCAGCTTGGTGGCGGATTTTTACAATGAGCAGTTCTTC,CASSLVADFYNEQFF
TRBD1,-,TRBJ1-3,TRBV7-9,TGTGCCAGCAGCCCGAAGGGACAGAGCTCTGGAAACACCATATATTTT,CASSPKGQSSGNTIYF
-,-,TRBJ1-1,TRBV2,TGTGCCAGCAGTGAACCAGGATTGGTTTCACCACGGGGGAGGAACACTGAAGCTTTCTTT,CASSEPGLVSPRGRNTEAFF
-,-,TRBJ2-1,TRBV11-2,TGTGCCAGCAGCCCCTTACGGGGTCCCCTTCCCAATGAGCAGTTCTTC,CASSPLRGPLPNEQFF
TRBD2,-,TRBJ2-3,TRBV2,TGTGCCAGCAGCTCAGGACTAGCGGGAGGAGGGGGTACGCAGTATTTT,CASSSGLAGGGGTQYF
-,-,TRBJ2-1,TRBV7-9,TGTGCCAGCAGCTTAGGGCCCTCTGAGAAGTTCTTC,CASSLGPSEKFF
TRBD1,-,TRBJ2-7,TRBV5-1,TGCGCCAGCAGCTTGGGCGGGACAGGGTTCGAGCAGTACTTC,CASSLGGTGFEQYF
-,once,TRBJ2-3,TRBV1,TGCACCAGCAGCCAAGATCTCCGGGCCTCTAGCACAGATACGCAGTATTTT,CTSSQDLRASSTDTQYF
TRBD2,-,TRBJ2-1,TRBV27,TGTGCCAGCAGTTTATTTGTAGCGGGATTTAGCTCCTACAATGAGCAGTTCTTC,CASSLFVAGFSSYNEQFF
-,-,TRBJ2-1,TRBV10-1,TGCGCCAGCAGCAAGTTCGGCTCCTACAATGAGCAGTTCTTC,CASSKFGSYNEQFF
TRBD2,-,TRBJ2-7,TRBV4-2,TGTGCCAGCAGCCCCCGAGCGGGAGTAGGCTACGAGCAGTACTTC,CASSPRAGVGYEQYF
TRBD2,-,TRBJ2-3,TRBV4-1,TGCGCCAGCAGCCAAGATGGGACTAGCGGCACAGATACGCAGTATTTT,CASSQDGTSGTDTQYF
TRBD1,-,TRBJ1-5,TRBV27,TGTGCCAGCAGTTTAAGAGGGGGCCCCAATCAGCCCCAGCATTTT,CASSLRGGPNQPQHF
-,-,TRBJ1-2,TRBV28,TGTGCCAGCACCTCCCGTCGGGGCGCGGGCTACACCTTC,CASTSRRGAGYTF
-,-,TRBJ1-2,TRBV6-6,TGTGCCAGCAGTTACTGGGGGACCGATAACTATGGCTACACCTTC,CASSYWGTDNYGYTF